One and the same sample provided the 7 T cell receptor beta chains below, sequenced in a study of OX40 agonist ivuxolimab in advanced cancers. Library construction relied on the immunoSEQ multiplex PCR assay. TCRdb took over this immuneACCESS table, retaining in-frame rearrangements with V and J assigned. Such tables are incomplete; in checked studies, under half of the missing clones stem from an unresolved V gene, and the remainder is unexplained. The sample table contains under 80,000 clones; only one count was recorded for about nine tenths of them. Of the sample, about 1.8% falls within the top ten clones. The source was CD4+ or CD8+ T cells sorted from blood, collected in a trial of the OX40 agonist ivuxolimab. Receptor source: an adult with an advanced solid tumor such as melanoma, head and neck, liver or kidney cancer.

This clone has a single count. The CDR3 DNA reads as TGTGCCAGCAGCGGGGGGACCCCCTACGAGCAGTACTTC. Protein sequence: CASSGGTPYEQYF. J is TRBJ2-7 and V is TRBV11-3, with D tentatively TRBD2 (6 bases). The CDR3 runs to 13 residues. Looked up from germline, CDR1 is SGHNT and CDR2 is YENEEA. V lost 5 bases, J lost 2 bases, and 10 bases lay in between.

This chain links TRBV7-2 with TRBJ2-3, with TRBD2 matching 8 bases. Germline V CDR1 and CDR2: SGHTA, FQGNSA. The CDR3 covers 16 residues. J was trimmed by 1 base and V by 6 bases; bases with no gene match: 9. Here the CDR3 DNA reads TGTGCCAGCAGACTACCGGGGGGGCAAGGCACAGATACGCAGTATTTT. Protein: CASRLPGGQGTDTQYF.

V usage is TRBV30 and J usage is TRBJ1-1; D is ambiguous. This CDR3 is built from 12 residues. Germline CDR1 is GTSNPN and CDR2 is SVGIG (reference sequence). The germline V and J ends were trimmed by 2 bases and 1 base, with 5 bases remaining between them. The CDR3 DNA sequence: TGTGCCTGGAGTCGACCGAACACTGAAGCTTTCTTT. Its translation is CAWSRPNTEAFF.

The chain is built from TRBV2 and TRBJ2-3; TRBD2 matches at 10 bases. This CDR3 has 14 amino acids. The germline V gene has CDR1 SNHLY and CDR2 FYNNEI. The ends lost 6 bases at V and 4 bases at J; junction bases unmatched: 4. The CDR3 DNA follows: TGTGCCAGCAGCGGGGGGACTAGCGCAGATACGCAGTATTTT. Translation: CASSGGTSADTQYF.

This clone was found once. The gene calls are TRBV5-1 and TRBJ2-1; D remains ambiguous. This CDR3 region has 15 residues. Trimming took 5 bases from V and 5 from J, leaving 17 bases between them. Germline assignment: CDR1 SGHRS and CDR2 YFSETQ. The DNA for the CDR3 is TGCGCCAGCAGTAACATAGCCTTACAACACAATGAGCAGTTCTTC. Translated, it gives CASSNIALQHNEQFF.

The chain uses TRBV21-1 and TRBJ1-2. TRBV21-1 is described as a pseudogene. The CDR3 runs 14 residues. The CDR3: CASSKHQARCGYTF. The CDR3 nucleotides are TGTGCCAGCAGCAAACACCAGGCGAGGTGTGGCTACACCTTC.

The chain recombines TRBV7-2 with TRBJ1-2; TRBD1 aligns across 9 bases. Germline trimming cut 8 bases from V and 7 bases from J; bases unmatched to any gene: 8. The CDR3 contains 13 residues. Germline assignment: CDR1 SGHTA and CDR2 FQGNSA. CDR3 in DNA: TGTGCCAGCGGGCCGGGACAGGGCGTTGGCTACACCTTC. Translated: CASGPGQGVGYTF.